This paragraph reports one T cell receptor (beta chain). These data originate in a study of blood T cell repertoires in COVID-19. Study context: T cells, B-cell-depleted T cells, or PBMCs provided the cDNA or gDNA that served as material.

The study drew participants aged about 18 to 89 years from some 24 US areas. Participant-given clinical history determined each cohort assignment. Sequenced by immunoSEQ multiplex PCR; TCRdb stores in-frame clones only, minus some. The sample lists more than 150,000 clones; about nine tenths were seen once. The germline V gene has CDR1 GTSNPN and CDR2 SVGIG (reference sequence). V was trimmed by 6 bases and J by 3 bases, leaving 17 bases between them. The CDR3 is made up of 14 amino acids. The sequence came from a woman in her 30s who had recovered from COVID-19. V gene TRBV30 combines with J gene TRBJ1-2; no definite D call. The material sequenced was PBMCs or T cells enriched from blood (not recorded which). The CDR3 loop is CACLLSLAHYGYTF. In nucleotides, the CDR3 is TGTGCCTGTTTATTGTCCCTGGCACACTATGGCTACACCTTC.